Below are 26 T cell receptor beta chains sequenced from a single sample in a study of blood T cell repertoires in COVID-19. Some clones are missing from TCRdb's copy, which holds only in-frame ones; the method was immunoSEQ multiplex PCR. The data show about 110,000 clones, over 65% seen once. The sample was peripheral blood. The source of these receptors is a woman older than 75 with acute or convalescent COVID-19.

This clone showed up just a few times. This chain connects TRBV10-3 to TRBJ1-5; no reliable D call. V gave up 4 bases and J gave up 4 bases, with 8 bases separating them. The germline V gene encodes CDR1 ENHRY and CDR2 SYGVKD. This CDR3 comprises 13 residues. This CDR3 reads CAISGGENQPQHF. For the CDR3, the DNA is TGTGCCATCAGTGGCGGTGAGAATCAGCCCCAGCATTTT.

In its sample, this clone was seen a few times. As DNA, the CDR3 is TGTGCCAGCAGCCAAGATCTTGGGAGGGGGAACACTGAAGCTTTCTTT. Translation: CASSQDLGRGNTEAFF. The chain employs TRBV4-2 and TRBJ1-1, with D possibly being TRBD1 (5 bases). The CDR3 contains 16 residues. V lost 0 bases and J 1 base, leaving 12 bases between the germline ends. CDR1 is LGHNA and CDR2 is YNFKEQ in the germline V gene.

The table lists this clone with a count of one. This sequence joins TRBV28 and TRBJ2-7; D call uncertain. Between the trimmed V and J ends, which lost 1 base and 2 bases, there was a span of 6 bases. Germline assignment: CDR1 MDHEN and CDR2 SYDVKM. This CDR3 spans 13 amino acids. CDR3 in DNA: TGTGCCAGCAGTTTATCTGGGCCCTACGAGCAGTACTTC. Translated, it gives CASSLSGPYEQYF.

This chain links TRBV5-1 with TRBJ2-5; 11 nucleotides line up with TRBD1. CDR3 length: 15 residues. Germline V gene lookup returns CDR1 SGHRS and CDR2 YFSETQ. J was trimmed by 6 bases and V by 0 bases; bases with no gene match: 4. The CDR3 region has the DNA TGCGCCAGCAGCTTGGGGACAGGGGGCGGACAGACCCAGTACTTC. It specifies CASSLGTGGGQTQYF.

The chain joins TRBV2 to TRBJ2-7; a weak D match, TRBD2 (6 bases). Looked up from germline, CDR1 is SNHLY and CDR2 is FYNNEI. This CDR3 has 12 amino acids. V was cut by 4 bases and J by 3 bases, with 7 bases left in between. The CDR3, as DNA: TGTGCCAGCAGTGGGGACTTCTACGAGCAGTACTTC. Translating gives CASSGDFYEQYF.

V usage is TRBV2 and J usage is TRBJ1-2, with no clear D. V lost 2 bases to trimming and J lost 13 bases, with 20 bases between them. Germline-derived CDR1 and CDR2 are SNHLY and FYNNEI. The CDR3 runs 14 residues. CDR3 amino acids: CASSESMVSGFVTF. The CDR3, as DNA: TGTGCCAGCAGTGAATCTATGGTATCGGGGTTTGTCACCTTC.

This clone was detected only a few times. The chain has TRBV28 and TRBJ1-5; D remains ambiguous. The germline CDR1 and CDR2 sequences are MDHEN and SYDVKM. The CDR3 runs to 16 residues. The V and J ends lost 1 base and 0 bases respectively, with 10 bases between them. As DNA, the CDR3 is TGTGCCAGCAGTTTATCGGGTACCTATAGCAATCAGCCCCAGCATTTT. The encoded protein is CASSLSGTYSNQPQHF.

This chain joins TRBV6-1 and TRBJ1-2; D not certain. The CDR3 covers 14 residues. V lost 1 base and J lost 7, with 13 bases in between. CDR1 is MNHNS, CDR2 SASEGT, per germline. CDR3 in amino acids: CASSEGEAAVGYTF. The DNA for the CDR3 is TGTGCCAGCAGTGAAGGCGAGGCCGCCGTTGGCTACACCTTC.

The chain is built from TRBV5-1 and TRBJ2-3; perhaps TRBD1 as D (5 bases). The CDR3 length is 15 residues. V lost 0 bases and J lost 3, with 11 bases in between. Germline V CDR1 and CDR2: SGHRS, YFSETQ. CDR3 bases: TGCGCCAGCAGCTTGGGGCAGGGTCTTACAGATACGCAGTATTTT. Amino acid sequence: CASSLGQGLTDTQYF.

In DNA form, the CDR3 reads TGTGCCAGCAGCCCAAGACGGGAGTCCCAAGAGACCCAGTACTTC. Translated, it gives CASSPRRESQETQYF. The chain is built from TRBV13 and TRBJ2-5; weak D call: TRBD2 (6 bases). V was pared by 5 bases and J by 1 base, with 14 bases between. Germline V gene sequence: CDR1 PRHDT, CDR2 FYEKMQ (reference sequence). This CDR3 comprises 15 residues. Full variable domain (remainder filled in from reference TRBV13 and TRBJ2-5): AAGVIQSPRHLIKEKRETATLKCYPIPRHDTVYWYQQGPGQDPQFLISFYEKMQSDKGSIPDRFSAQQFSDYHSELNMSSLELGDSALYFCASSPRRESQETQYFGPGTRLLVL.

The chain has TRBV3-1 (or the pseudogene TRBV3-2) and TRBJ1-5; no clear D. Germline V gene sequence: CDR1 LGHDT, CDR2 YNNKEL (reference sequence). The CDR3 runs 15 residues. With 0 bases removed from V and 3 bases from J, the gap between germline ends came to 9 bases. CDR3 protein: CASSQDSSLNQPQHF. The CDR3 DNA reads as TGTGCCAGCAGCCAAGATAGTAGCCTCAATCAGCCCCAGCATTTT.

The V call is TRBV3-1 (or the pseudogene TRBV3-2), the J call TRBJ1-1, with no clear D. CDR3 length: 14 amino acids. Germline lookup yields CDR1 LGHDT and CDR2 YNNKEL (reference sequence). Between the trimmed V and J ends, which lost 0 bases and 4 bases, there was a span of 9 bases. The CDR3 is CASSQEWRGTEAFF. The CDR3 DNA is TGTGCCAGCAGCCAAGAGTGGAGAGGCACTGAAGCTTTCTTT.

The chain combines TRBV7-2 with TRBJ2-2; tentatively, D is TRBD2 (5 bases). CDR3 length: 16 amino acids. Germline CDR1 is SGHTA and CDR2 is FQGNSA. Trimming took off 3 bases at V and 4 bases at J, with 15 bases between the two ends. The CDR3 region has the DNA TGTGCCAGCAGCTTGCACTCTAGCAGTAGCACCGGGGAGCTGTTTTTT. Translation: CASSLHSSSSTGELFF.

This CDR3 reads CASSSSSGSQETQYF. The CDR3 bases are TGTGCCAGCAGCTCCTCTAGCGGTAGTCAAGAGACCCAGTACTTC. V gene TRBV7-3 combines with J gene TRBJ2-5, with 7 bases that match TRBD2. The germline gives CDR1 SGHTA, CDR2 FQGTGA. The junction had 7 bases not matched to a gene; V was cut back by 4 bases and J by 2 bases. This CDR3 is built from 15 residues. Filled out from reference TRBV7-3 and TRBJ2-5, the complete variable domain reads GAGVSQTPSNKVTEKGKYVELRCDPISGHTALYWYRQSLGQGPEFLIYFQGTGAADDSGLPNDRFFAVRPEGSVSTLKIQRTERGDSAVYLCASSSSSGSQETQYFGPGTRLLVL.

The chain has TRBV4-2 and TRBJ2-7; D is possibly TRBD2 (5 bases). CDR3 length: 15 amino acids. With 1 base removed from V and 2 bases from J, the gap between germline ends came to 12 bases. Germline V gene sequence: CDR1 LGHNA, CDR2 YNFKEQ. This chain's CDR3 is CASSQGPERAYEQYF. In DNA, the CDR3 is TGTGCCAGCAGCCAAGGACCAGAGAGGGCCTACGAGCAGTACTTC.

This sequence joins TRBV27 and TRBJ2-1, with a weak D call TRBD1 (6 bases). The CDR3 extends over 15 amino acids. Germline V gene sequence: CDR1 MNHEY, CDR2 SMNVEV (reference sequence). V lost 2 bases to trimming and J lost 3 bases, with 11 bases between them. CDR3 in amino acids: CASSLAGQSYNEQFF. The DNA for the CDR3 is TGTGCCAGCAGTTTAGCAGGACAGAGCTACAATGAGCAGTTCTTC.

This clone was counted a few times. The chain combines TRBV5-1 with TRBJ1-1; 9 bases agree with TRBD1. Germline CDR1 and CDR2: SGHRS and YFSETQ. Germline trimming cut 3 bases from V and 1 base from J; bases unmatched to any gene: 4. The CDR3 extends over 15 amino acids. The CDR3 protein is CASSWGTGRNTEAFF. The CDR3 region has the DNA TGCGCCAGCAGCTGGGGGACAGGGCGGAACACTGAAGCTTTCTTT.

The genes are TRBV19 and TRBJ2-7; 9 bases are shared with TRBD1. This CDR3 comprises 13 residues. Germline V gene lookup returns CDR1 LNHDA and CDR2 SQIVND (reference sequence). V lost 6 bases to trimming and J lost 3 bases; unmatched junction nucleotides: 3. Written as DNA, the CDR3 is TGTGCCAGTAGATTGGACAGGGGCTACGAGCAGTACTTC. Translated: CASRLDRGYEQYF.

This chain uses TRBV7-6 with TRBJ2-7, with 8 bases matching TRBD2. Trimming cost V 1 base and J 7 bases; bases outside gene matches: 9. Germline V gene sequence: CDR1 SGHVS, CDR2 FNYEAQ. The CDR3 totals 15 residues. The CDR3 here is CASSLGGRPTTEQYF. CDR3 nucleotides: TGTGCCAGCAGCTTAGGCGGGAGGCCTACAACAGAGCAGTACTTC.

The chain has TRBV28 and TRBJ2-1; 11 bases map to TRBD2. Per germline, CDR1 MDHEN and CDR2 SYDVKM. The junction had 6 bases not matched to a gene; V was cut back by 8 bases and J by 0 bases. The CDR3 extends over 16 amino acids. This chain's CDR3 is CASGPSGGSSYNEQFF. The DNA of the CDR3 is TGTGCCAGCGGTCCTAGCGGGGGGAGCTCCTACAATGAGCAGTTCTTC.

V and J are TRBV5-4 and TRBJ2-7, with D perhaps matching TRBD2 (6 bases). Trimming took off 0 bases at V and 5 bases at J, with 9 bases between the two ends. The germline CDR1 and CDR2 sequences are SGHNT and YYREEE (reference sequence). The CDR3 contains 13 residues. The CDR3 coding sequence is TGTGCCAGCAGCTTGGCCGGGGGTAACGAGCAGTACTTC. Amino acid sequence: CASSLAGGNEQYF.

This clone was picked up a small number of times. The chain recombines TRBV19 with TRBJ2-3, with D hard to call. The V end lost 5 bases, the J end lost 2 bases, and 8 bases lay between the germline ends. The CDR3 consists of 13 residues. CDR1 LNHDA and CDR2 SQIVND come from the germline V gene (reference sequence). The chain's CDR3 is CASSPQATDTQYF. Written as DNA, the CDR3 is TGTGCCAGTAGTCCTCAAGCCACAGATACGCAGTATTTT.

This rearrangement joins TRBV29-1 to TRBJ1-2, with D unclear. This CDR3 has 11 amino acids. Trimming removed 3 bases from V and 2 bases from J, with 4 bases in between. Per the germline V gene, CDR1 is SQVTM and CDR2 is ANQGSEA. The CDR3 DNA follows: TGCAGCGTTGAGTTAAACTATGGCTACACCTTC. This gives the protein CSVELNYGYTF.

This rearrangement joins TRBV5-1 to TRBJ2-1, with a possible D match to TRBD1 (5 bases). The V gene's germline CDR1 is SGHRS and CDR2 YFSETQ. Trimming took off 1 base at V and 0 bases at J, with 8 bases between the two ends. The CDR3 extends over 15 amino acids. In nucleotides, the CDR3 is TGCGCCAGCAGCTTGCAGGGCGGCTCCTACAATGAGCAGTTCTTC. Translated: CASSLQGGSYNEQFF.

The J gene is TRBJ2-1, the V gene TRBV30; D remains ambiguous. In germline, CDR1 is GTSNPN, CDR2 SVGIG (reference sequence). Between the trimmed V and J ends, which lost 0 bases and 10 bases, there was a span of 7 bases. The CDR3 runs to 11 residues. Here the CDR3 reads CAWSVQREQFF. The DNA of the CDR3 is TGTGCCTGGAGTGTACAGAGAGAGCAGTTCTTC.

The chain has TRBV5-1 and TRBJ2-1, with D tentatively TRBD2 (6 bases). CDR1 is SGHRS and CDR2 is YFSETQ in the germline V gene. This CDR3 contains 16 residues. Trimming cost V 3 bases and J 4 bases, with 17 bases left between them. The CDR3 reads CASSSGVPGPYNEQFF. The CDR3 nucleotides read TGCGCCAGCAGCTCGGGAGTCCCGGGACCTTACAATGAGCAGTTCTTC.